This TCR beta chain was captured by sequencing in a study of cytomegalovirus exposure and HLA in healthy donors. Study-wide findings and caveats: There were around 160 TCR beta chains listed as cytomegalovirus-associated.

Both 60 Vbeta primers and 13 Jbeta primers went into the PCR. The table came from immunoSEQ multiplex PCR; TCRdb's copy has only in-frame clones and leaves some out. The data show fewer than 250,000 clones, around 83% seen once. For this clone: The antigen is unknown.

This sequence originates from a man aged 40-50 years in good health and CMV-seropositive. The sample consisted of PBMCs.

CDR3 region: CASSPLTGGTYEQYF. The CDR3 coding sequence is TGTGCCAGCAGCCCCCTGACAGGGGGAACCTACGAGCAGTACTTC. The V and J genes are TRBV11-2 and TRBJ2-7; TRBD1 aligns across 9 bases. Germline values: CDR1 SGHAT, CDR2 FQNNGV. V lost 5 bases to trimming and J lost 2 bases; unmatched junction nucleotides: 7. This CDR3 spans 15 amino acids.